Sequencing of this TCR beta chain was carried out in a study of T cell responses to AZD1222 COVID-19 vaccine. Overall study findings and caveats: Breadth and depth of Spike-specific TCRs rose after two AZD1222 doses.

Germline values: CDR1 LNHNV, CDR2 YYDKDF (reference sequence). The CDR3 is 13 amino acids. Trimming took 8 bases from V and 4 from J; bases not matched to a gene: 5. Clones were sequenced by immunoSEQ multiplex PCR, and TCRdb holds only the in-frame ones, with some missing. The sample holds more than 250,000 clones, more than 80% seen once. As concerns this clone: What it binds is unknown.

This TCR was recovered from an adult in good health. This chain uses TRBV15 with TRBJ2-3, with TRBD1 matching 8 bases. The sample here was peripheral blood, taken on day 0 of AZD1222 vaccination. For the CDR3, the DNA is TGTGCCACCTGTCAGGGGGCAGCAGATACGCAGTATTTT. The encoded protein is CATCQGAADTQYF.